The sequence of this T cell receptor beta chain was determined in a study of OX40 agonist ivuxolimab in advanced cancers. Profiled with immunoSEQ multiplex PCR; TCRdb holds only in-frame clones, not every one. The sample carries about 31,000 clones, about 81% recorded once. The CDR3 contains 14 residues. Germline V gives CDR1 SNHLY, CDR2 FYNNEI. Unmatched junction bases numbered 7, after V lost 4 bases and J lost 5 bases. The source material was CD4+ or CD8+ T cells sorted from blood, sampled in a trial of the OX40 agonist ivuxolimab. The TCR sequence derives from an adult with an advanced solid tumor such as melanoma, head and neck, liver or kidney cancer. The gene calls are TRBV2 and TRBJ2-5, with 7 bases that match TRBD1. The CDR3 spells CASSVNLRGETQYF. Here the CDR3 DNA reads TGTGCCAGCAGTGTAAATCTCAGGGGGGAGACCCAGTACTTC.